Each of the 9 T cell receptor beta chains below was sequenced from the same sample in a study of shared clonotypes between healthy human individuals. Measured with immunoSEQ multiplex PCR; TCRdb has only the in-frame clones, and not every one. Of a few hundred thousand clones in the sample, roughly 97% were seen once. Sequenced material: naive CD4+ T cells sorted from blood. Stated subset: CD45RA+ positively selected. The receptors come from a woman in her 30s in good health.

The rearrangement joins TRBV27 to TRBJ1-6, with 9 bases lining up with TRBD1. There are 14 residues in the CDR3. Germline V gives CDR1 MNHEY, CDR2 SMNVEV (reference sequence). Trimming removed 8 bases from V and 10 bases from J; junction bases left unmatched: 9. CDR3 residues: CASRSGTGTSPLHF. The CDR3 DNA sequence: TGTGCCAGCCGATCCGGGACAGGGACATCACCCCTCCACTTT.

This chain joins TRBV7-9 and TRBJ2-7; 7 bases fit TRBD1. Germline V lookup: CDR1 SEHNR, CDR2 FQNEAQ (reference sequence). Trimming took 4 bases from V and 3 from J; bases not matched to a gene: 9. The CDR3 length is 15 residues. CDR3 sequence (DNA): TGTGCCAGCAGCTGGACGGGACAGACGGGCTACGAGCAGTACTTC. Its protein product is CASSWTGQTGYEQYF.

The CDR3 sequence: CASSEAGEKLFF. The CDR3, as DNA: TGCGCCAGCAGTGAGGCAGGAGAAAAACTGTTTTTT. The V call is TRBV10-2, the J call TRBJ1-4, with unresolved D. CDR1 is WSHSY, CDR2 SAAADI, per germline. This CDR3 region has 12 residues. Trimming shortened V by 2 bases and J by 8 bases, and 6 bases separated the two germline ends.

The CDR3 loop reads CASTAKRGTSGETQYF. As DNA, the CDR3 is TGTGCCAGCACCGCAAAAAGGGGCACATCGGGGGAGACCCAGTACTTC. The chain is built from TRBV7-9 and TRBJ2-5, with D tentatively TRBD1 or TRBD2 (5 bases each). CDR1 SEHNR and CDR2 FQNEAQ come from the germline V gene (reference sequence). V lost 7 bases and J lost 5, with 23 bases in between. The CDR3 spans 16 residues.

The gene calls are TRBV9 and TRBJ1-3, with a possible D match to TRBD1 (5 bases). Looked up from germline, CDR1 is SGDLS and CDR2 is YYNGEE. This CDR3 is 15 amino acids long. V gave up 7 bases and J gave up 2 bases, with 16 bases separating them. CDR3 bases: TGTGCCAGCGGCCGACAGAAAGGACCTGGAAACACCATATATTTT. Residues: CASGRQKGPGNTIYF.

The J gene is TRBJ2-7, the V gene TRBV18; perhaps D is TRBD1 or TRBD2 (6 bases each). V was cut by 3 bases and J by 6 bases, with 15 bases left in between. The CDR3 extends over 14 amino acids. In germline, CDR1 is KGHSH, CDR2 LQKENI. The CDR3 nucleotides read TGTGCCAGCTCACCCGCGATGGGGGGCGCCGAGCAGTACTTC. It specifies CASSPAMGGAEQYF. The entire variable domain, with the rest obtained from reference TRBV18 and TRBJ2-7, is as follows: NAGVMQNPRHLVRRRGQEARLRCSPMKGHSHVYWYRQLPEEGLKFMVYLQKENIIDESGMPKERFSAEFPKEGPSILRIQQVVRGDSAAYFCASSPAMGGAEQYFGPGTRLTVT.

The chain has TRBV27 and TRBJ2-7; D uncertain. V was pared by 6 bases and J by 5 bases, with 26 bases between. Germline V gene data show CDR1 as MNHEY and CDR2 as SMNVEV (reference sequence). The CDR3 is made up of 17 amino acids. The CDR3 protein is CASSIYFTDGAGNEQYF. CDR3 nucleotides: TGTGCCAGCAGCATATATTTTACTGACGGCGCAGGAAACGAGCAGTACTTC.

This clone was seen only once. The CDR3 bases are TGTGCCAGCAGCGGACCCGGGGACACTGAAGCTTTCTTT. It is translated as CASSGPGDTEAFF. The rearrangement joins TRBV28 to TRBJ1-1; D is ambiguous. The CDR3 spans 13 residues. Trimming stripped 6 bases from V and 3 bases from J, with 11 bases between. CDR1 and CDR2 (germline): MDHEN, SYDVKM.

This chain joins TRBV6-5 and TRBJ2-7; 7 positions match TRBD2. V trimming: 0 bases; J trimming: 2 bases; junction bases outside the gene matches: 4. Germline CDR1 reads MNHEY; CDR2 reads SVGAGI. The CDR3 runs to 15 residues. The CDR3 nucleotides read TGTGCCAGCAGTTACTCAGGACTAGGGGCCTACGAGCAGTACTTC. Amino acid sequence: CASSYSGLGAYEQYF.